This T cell receptor beta chain is from a study of post-analysis software for immune sequencing data. Germline CDR1 reads MNHEY; CDR2 reads SVGAGI. This CDR3 has 15 residues. Trimming left V 0 bases short and J 2 bases short, with 8 bases between. Comments on this clonotype: Its target is unknown.

Unique molecular identifiers were carried by the TCR beta cDNA libraries. Via MiXCR, TCRdb re-called the PCR reads, giving one row per CDR3 protein. The table lists roughly 580,000 distinct CDR3 sequences, roughly 47% of them singletons. Overall study results and limits: Among 4 or 5 TRBV segments more frequent in patients than controls were TRBV5-6, TRBV5-1 and TRBV20-1.

The rearrangement uses TRBV6-5 and TRBJ2-1, with a possible D match to TRBD2 (6 bases). The TCR originated in a girl under 18 with multiple sclerosis. The sample consisted of blood. The CDR3 loop reads CASSYSEGTYNEQFF. The CDR3 DNA reads as TGTGCCAGCAGTTACTCGGAGGGAACCTACAATGAGCAGTTCTTC.